This TCR beta chain stems from a study of T cells in Graves' hyperthyroidism and ophthalmopathy. Trimming took 2 bases from V and 3 from J, leaving 8 bases between them. The length of the CDR3 is 14 residues. Germline V lookup: CDR1 MNHNS, CDR2 SASEGT. Remarks on this clonotype: What it binds is not known.

Broader study findings: Among clonotypes expanded in thyroid above 0.001, most were also found in blood. Stable hyperthyroidism and ophthalmopathy were separated using 13 V-J signatures.

Amplification of TCR beta CDR3 regions was performed using RNA transcripts as template. An initial round of RT-PCR targeting the TCR CDR3 relied on the HTBI primer set. TCRdb re-called the multiplex PCR reads through MiXCR, storing one row per CDR3 protein. The table records approximately 700,000 distinct CDR3 sequences, roughly 15% of them present only once. The chain recombines TRBV6-1 with TRBJ1-5, with unresolved D. This sequence originates from a man younger than 35 with Graves' hyperthyroidism. The sample was blood. CDR3 DNA: TGTGCCAGCAGTGAAAGGACGTTCAATCAGCCCCAGCATTTT. Translated, it gives CASSERTFNQPQHF.